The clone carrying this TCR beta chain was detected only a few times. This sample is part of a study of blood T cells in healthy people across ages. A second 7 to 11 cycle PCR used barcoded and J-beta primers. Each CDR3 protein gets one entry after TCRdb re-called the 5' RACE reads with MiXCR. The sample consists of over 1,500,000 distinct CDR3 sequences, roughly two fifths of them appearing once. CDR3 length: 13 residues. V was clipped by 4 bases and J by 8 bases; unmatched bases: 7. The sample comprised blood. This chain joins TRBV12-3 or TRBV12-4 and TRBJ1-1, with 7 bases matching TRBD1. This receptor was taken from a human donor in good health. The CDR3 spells CASSSHQGGEAFF. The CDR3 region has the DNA TGTGCCAGCAGTTCCCACCAGGGGGGAGAAGCTTTCTTT.